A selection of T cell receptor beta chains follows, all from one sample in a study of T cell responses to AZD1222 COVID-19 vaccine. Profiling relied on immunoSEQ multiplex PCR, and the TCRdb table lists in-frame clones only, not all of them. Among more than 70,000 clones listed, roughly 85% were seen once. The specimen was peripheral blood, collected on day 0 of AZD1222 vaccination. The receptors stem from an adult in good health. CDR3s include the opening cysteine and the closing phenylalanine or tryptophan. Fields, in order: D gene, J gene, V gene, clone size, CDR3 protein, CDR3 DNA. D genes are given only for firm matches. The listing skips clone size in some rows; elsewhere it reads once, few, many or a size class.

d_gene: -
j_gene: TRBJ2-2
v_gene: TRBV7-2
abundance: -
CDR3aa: CASSPTRVDTGELFF
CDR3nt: TGTGCCAGCAGCCCGACCAGGGTGGACACCGGGGAGCTGTTTTTT

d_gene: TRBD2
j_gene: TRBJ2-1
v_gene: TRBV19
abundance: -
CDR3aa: CASSIISGEGEQFF
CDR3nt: TGTGCCAGTAGTATAATCAGCGGGGAGGGTGAGCAGTTCTTC

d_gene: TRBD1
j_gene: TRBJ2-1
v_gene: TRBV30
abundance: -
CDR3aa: CAWSIPGQGPSNNEQFF
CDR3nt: TGTGCCTGGAGTATTCCGGGACAGGGGCCTTCCAACAATGAGCAGTTCTTC

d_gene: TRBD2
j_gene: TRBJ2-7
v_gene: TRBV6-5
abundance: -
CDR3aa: CASSYSTGRRSYEQYF
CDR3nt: TGTGCCAGCAGTTACTCGACCGGGAGGCGCTCCTACGAGCAGTACTTC

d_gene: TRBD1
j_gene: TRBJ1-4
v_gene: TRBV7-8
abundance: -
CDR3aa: CASSRQGGTNEKLFF
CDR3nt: TGTGCCAGCAGCCGTCAGGGGGGAACTAATGAAAAACTGTTTTTT

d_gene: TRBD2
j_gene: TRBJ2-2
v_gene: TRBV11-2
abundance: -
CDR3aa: CASSARLAGGQHTGELFF
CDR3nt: TGTGCCAGCAGCGCCAGACTAGCGGGAGGGCAGCACACCGGGGAGCTGTTTTTT

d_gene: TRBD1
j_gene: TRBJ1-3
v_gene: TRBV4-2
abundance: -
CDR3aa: CASSQDRGLGNTIYF
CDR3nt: TGTGCCAGCAGCCAAGACAGGGGGCTTGGAAACACCATATATTTT

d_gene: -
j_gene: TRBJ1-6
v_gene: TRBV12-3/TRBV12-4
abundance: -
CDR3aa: CASSPPESAPLHF
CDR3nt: TGTGCCAGCAGTCCGCCTGAGTCTGCACCCCTCCACTTT

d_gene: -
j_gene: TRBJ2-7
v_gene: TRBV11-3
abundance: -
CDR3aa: CASSSGDKYEQYF
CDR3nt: TGTGCCAGCAGCTCAGGGGACAAGTACGAGCAGTACTTC

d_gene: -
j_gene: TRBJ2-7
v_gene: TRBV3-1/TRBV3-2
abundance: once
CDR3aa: CASSQQGPGPYEQYF
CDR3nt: TGTGCCAGCAGCCAACAGGGGCCCGGACCCTACGAGCAGTACTTC

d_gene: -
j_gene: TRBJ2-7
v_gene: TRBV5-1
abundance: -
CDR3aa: CASSLEGNGILSYEQYF
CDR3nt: TGCGCCAGCAGCTTGGAAGGCAACGGGATCCTCTCCTACGAGCAGTACTTC

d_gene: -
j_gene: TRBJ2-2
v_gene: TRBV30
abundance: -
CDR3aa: CAWSVWRGRTGELFF
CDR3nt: TGTGCCTGGAGTGTATGGAGGGGTCGTACCGGGGAGCTGTTTTTT

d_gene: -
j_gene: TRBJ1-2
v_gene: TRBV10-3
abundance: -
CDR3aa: CAISESNPWADGYTF
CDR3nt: TGTGCCATCAGTGAGTCGAACCCATGGGCTGACGGCTACACCTTC

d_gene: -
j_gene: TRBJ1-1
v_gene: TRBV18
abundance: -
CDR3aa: CASSPRPPGSAEAFF
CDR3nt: TGTGCCAGCTCACCCAGGCCTCCAGGGAGTGCTGAAGCTTTCTTT

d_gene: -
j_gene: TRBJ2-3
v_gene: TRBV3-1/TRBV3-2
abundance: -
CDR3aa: CASSQVGADTQYF
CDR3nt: TGTGCCAGCAGCCAAGTGGGGGCAGATACGCAGTATTTT

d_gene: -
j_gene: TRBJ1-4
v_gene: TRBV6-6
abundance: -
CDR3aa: CASNRGVVGPGAF
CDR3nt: -

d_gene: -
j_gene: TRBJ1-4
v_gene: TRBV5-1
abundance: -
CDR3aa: CASSWRGDPTNEKLFF
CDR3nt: TGCGCCAGCAGCTGGAGGGGGGACCCAACTAATGAAAAACTGTTTTTT

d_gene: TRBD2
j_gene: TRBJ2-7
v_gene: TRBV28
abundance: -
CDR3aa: CASSSLGLAASSYEQYF
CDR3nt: TGTGCCAGCAGTTCTCTGGGACTAGCGGCGAGCTCCTACGAGCAGTACTTC

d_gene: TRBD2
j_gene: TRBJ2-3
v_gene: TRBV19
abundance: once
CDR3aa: CASSITVRERTDTQYF
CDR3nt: TGTGCCAGTAGTATCACAGTGCGGGAGAGGACAGATACGCAGTATTTT

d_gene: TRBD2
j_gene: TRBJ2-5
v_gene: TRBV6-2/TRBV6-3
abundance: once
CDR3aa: CASSTSVNRETQYF
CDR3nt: TGTGCCAGCAGTACTAGCGTCAATCGGGAGACCCAGTACTTC

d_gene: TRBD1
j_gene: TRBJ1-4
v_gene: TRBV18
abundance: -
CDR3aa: CASSPGTDRSNEKLFF
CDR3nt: TGTGCCAGCTCACCCGGGACAGACCGATCTAATGAAAAACTGTTTTTT

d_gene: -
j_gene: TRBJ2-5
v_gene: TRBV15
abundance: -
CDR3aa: CATSRGGETQYF
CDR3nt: TGTGCCACCAGCAGAGGGGGGGAGACCCAGTACTTC

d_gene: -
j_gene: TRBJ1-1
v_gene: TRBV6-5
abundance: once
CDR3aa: CASSYAGLTEAFF
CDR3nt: TGTGCCAGCAGTTACGCAGGGCTCACTGAAGCTTTCTTT

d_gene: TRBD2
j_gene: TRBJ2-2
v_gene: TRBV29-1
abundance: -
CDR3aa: CSVSLAGGYGELFF
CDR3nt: TGCAGCGTTTCTCTAGCGGGAGGGTACGGGGAGCTGTTTTTT

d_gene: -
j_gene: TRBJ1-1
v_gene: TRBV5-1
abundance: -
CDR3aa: CASSLQPTNTEAFF
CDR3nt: TGCGCCAGCAGCTTGCAACCCACGAACACTGAAGCTTTCTTT

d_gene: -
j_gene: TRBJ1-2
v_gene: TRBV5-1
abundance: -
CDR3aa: CASNPAGGGSGYTF
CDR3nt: TGCGCCAGCAACCCCGCGGGAGGAGGGAGTGGCTACACCTTC

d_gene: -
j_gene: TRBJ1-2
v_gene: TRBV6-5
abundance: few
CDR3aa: CASSLTGNYGYTF
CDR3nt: TGTGCCAGCAGTCTTACAGGGAACTATGGCTACACCTTC

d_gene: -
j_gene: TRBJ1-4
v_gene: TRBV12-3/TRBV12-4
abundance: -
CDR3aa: CASSRGNGEKLFF
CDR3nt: TGTGCCAGCAGCAGGGGAAACGGGGAAAAACTGTTTTTT

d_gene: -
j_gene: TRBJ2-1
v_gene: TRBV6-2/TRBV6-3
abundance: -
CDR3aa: CASSYPSLTSRSEQFF
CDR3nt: TGTGCCAGCAGTTACCCCTCCCTGACAAGCAGAAGTGAGCAGTTCTTC

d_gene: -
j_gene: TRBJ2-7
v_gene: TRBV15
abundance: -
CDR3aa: CATSRDSLGASYEQYF
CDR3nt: TGTGCCACCAGCAGAGACTCGCTTGGGGCCTCCTACGAGCAGTACTTC

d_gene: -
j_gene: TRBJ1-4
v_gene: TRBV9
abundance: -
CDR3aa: CASSATTTNEKLFF
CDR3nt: TGTGCCAGCAGCGCGACGACAACTAATGAAAAACTGTTTTTT

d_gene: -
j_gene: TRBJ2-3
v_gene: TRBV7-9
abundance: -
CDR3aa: CASSVEGDSTDTQYF
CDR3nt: TGTGCCAGCAGCGTCGAAGGGGATAGCACAGATACGCAGTATTTT

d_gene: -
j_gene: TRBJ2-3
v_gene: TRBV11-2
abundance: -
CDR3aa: CASVRSGTDTQYF
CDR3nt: TGTGCCAGCGTCAGGTCCGGCACAGATACGCAGTATTTT

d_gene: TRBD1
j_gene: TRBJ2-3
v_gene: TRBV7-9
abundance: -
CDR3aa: CASSPFDRGADTQYF
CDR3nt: TGTGCCAGCAGCCCATTCGACAGGGGCGCAGATACGCAGTATTTT

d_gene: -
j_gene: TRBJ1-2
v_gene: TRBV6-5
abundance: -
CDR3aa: CASSYSSGSARGYTF
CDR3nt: TGTGCCAGCAGTTACTCGTCTGGGTCCGCACGAGGCTACACCTTC

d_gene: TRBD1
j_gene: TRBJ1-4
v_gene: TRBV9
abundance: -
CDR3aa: CASSVRTGGGEKLFF
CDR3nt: TGTGCCAGCAGCGTTAGGACAGGGGGCGGTGAAAAACTGTTTTTT

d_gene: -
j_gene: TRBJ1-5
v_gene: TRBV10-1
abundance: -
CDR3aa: CASSRTAAPLHHF
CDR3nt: TGCGCCAGCTCCCGGACAGCCGCCCCTCTTCACCATTTT

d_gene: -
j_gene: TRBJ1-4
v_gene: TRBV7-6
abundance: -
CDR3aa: CASSLGRDEKLFF
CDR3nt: TGTGCCAGCAGCTTAGGGAGGGATGAAAAACTGTTTTTT

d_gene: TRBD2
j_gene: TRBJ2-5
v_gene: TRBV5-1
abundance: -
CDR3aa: CASSLGREEETQYF
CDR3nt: TGCGCCAGCAGCTTGGGGCGGGAGGAAGAGACCCAGTACTTC

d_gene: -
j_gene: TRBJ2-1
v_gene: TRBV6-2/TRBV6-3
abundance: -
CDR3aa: CASSHPDRTHEQFF
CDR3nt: TGTGCCAGCAGCCACCCAGACAGGACTCATGAGCAGTTCTTC

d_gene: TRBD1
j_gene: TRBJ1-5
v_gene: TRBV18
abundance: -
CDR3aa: CASSPMDRGLGQPQHF
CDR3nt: TGTGCCAGCTCACCGATGGACAGGGGGCTGGGTCAGCCCCAGCATTTT

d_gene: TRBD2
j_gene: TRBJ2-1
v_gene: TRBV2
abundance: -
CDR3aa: CASTREGGLSSHEQFF
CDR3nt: TGTGCCAGCACTCGGGAGGGGGGACTTTCTAGCCATGAGCAGTTCTTC

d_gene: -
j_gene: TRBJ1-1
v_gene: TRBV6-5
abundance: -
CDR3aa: CASSYNLQGWKTEAFF
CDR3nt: TGTGCCAGCAGTTACAACCTGCAGGGGTGGAAGACTGAAGCTTTCTTT

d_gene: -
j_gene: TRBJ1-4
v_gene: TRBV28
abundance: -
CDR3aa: CASSPYGQGGEKLFF
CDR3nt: TGTGCCAGCAGTCCGTACGGGCAGGGCGGGGAAAAACTGTTTTTT

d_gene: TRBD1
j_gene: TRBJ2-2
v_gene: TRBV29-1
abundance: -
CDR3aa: CSVERTGSGELFF
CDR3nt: TGCAGCGTTGAACGGACAGGGTCCGGGGAGCTGTTTTTT

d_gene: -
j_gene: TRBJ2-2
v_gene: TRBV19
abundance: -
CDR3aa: CASSILANTGELFF
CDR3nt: TGTGCCAGTAGTATTCTCGCAAACACCGGGGAGCTGTTTTTT

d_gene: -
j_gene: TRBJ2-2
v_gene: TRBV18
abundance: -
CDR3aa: CASSPPTMGGIGELFF
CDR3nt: TGTGCCAGCTCACCACCGACGATGGGCGGGATCGGGGAGCTGTTTTTT

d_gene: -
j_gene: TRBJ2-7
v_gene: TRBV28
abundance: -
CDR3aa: CASGTVQYF
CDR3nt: TGTGCCAGCGGGACTGTTCAGTACTTC

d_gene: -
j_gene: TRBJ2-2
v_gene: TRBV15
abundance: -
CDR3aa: CATSRDRGTGELFF
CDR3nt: TGTGCCACCAGCAGAGATCGGGGGACCGGGGAGCTGTTTTTT

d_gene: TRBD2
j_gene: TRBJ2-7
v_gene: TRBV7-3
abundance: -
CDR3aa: CASSPNAPLLAGDYEQYF
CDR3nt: TGTGCCAGCAGCCCTAATGCCCCCTTACTAGCGGGAGACTACGAGCAGTACTTC